A selection of T cell receptor beta chains follows, all from one sample in a study of a mutant IDH1 vaccine in newly diagnosed glioma. Sequencing used immunoSEQ multiplex PCR; TCRdb keeps in-frame clones, though not all of them. Here the sample spans some 87,000 clones, roughly four fifths being singletons. The antigens these receptors bind are not known. The source material was PBMCs, sampled from a glioma patient whose treatment included an IDH1 peptide vaccine. These receptors were collected from a man aged 35-49 years with glioma. Each CDR3 is given with its conserved first and last residue. D genes are given only for firm matches. A row's size may be missing; if present it is once, few, many or a size class.

-	TRBV6-5	TRBD1	TRBJ1-2	CASSYVAGGAWGYTF	TGTGCCAGCAGTTACGTCGCAGGGGGCGCGTGGGGCTACACCTTC
-	TRBV5-6	-	TRBJ2-2	CASSLGRSRVGELFF	TGTGCCAGCAGCTTGGGCCGATCCCGAGTCGGGGAGCTGTTTTTT
once	TRBV27	TRBD2	TRBJ2-1	CASSSGTSGRSYNEQFF	TGTGCCAGCAGTTCCGGGACTAGCGGGAGGTCCTACAATGAGCAGTTCTTC
-	TRBV5-1	TRBD2	TRBJ2-3	CASSLSGGDFTDTQYF	TGCGCCAGCAGCCTTAGCGGGGGGGATTTCACAGATACGCAGTATTTT
-	TRBV7-9	-	TRBJ2-5	CASSLASRGGETQYF	TGTGCCAGCAGCTTAGCGTCGAGGGGTGGAGAGACCCAGTACTTC
once	TRBV6-5	-	TRBJ1-1	CASTSWRNTEAFF	TGTGCCAGCACTTCGTGGAGGAACACTGAAGCTTTCTTT
-	TRBV7-3	-	TRBJ2-7	CASSAPFLAVHYEQYF	TGTGCCAGCAGCGCCCCCTTCCTAGCAGTCCACTACGAGCAGTACTTC
once	TRBV7-8	TRBD2	TRBJ2-7	CASSDGTSGNYEQYF	TGTGCCAGCAGCGACGGGACTAGCGGAAACTACGAGCAGTACTTC
-	TRBV5-5	TRBD2	TRBJ2-2	CASSQGLATGELFF	TGTGCCAGCAGCCAAGGACTAGCGACCGGGGAGCTGTTTTTT
few	TRBV6-4	TRBD2	TRBJ2-5	CASSETSGGQETQYF	TGTGCCAGCAGTGAGACTAGCGGGGGCCAAGAGACCCAGTACTTC
once	TRBV13	-	TRBJ1-5	CASRNSGSNQPQHF	TGTGCCAGCAGGAACAGTGGAAGCAATCAGCCCCAGCATTTT
-	TRBV7-2	TRBD1	TRBJ1-1	CASSRRGGGDPRAEAFF	TGTGCCAGCAGCAGACGAGGAGGGGGCGACCCACGGGCTGAAGCTTTCTTT
-	TRBV19	-	TRBJ2-5	CASSIDRRETETQYF	TGTGCCAGTAGTATAGATCGACGGGAGACGGAGACCCAGTACTTC
once	TRBV6-5	-	TRBJ2-5	CASRGSGEETQYF	TGTGCCAGCAGAGGCTCCGGGGAAGAGACCCAGTACTTC
-	TRBV5-6	-	TRBJ2-5	CASSPKWYQETQYF	TGTGCCAGCAGCCCTAAGTGGTACCAAGAGACCCAGTACTTC
once	TRBV7-9	TRBD1	TRBJ2-7	CASSFTGGPYEQYF	TGTGCCAGCAGCTTCACAGGGGGTCCCTACGAGCAGTACTTC
-	TRBV9	TRBD1	TRBJ1-3	CASSLTGGKTTGNTIYF	TGTGCCAGCAGCCTAACAGGGGGCAAGACGACTGGAAACACCATATATTTT
-	TRBV6-6	-	TRBJ2-7	CASSSSSYEQYF	TGTGCCAGCAGCTCCAGCTCCTACGAGCAGTACTTC
-	TRBV7-8	TRBD2	TRBJ2-1	CASSRVTGGYNEQFF	TGTGCCAGCAGCCGCGTAACGGGGGGCTACAATGAGCAGTTCTTC
-	TRBV4-3	-	TRBJ1-3	CASSQESVSGNTIYF	TGCGCCAGCAGCCAAGAATCAGTTTCTGGAAACACCATATATTTT
once	TRBV2	TRBD2	TRBJ2-7	CASKIRGLAGGPPDYEQYF	TGTGCCAGCAAAATTAGGGGACTAGCGGGAGGGCCTCCGGACTACGAGCAGTACTTC
-	TRBV6-5	TRBD2	TRBJ2-1	CASRQRGGWEQFF	TGTGCCAGCAGGCAGCGGGGGGGCTGGGAGCAGTTCTTC
few	TRBV25-1	-	TRBJ1-2	CASREANYGYTF	TGTGCCAGCAGGGAAGCTAACTATGGCTACACCTTC
-	TRBV15	-	TRBJ1-2	CATSKMGQGVYGYTF	TGTGCCACCAGCAAAATGGGACAAGGGGTCTATGGCTACACCTTC
-	TRBV9	TRBD1	TRBJ2-5	CASSVSSTGRETQYF	TGTGCCAGCAGCGTCTCCTCGACAGGGAGAGAGACCCAGTACTTC
-	TRBV19	TRBD2	TRBJ2-1	CASENSAGGPYNEQFF	TGTGCCAGTGAGAATTCAGCGGGGGGCCCCTACAATGAGCAGTTCTTC
-	TRBV2	TRBD2	TRBJ2-3	CASSWTSGERDTQYF	TGTGCCAGCAGTTGGACTAGCGGGGAGCGAGATACGCAGTATTTT
-	TRBV5-4	-	TRBJ1-1	CASSSMDGAGEAFF	TGTGCCAGCAGCTCGATGGACGGGGCAGGTGAAGCTTTCTTT
-	TRBV5-5	TRBD2	TRBJ2-5	CASSQTTSGDPFGETQYF	TGTGCCAGCAGCCAAACGACTAGCGGGGATCCTTTCGGGGAGACCCAGTACTTC
once	TRBV5-1	-	TRBJ1-2	CASSRTDPDYGYTF	TGCGCCAGCAGCCGGACGGACCCCGACTATGGCTACACCTTC
-	TRBV5-4	TRBD2	TRBJ2-5	CASRPSSGGPQETQYF	TGTGCCAGCAGACCCTCTAGCGGGGGGCCCCAAGAGACCCAGTACTTC
-	TRBV7-2	-	TRBJ1-4	CASSLNPRIKLFF	TGTGCCAGCAGCTTAAATCCTAGGATTAAACTGTTTTTT
-	TRBV13	-	TRBJ1-3	CASSSVGQGNTIYF	TGTGCCAGCAGCTCGGTAGGACAGGGAAACACCATATATTTT
-	TRBV29-1	-	TRBJ2-7	CSVGWDSYEQYF	TGCAGCGTTGGCTGGGACTCCTACGAGCAGTACTTC
-	TRBV4-3	TRBD1	TRBJ1-1	CASSQRTGGPGTEAFF	TGCGCCAGCAGCCAAAGGACAGGTGGACCTGGCACTGAAGCTTTCTTT
-	TRBV19	-	TRBJ1-3	CASSYSGPGNTIYF	TGTGCCAGTAGTTATTCCGGCCCTGGAAACACCATATATTTT
-	TRBV5-4	-	TRBJ2-7	CASSFDNYEQYF	TGTGCCAGCAGCTTTGATAACTACGAGCAGTACTTC
-	TRBV14	-	TRBJ2-7	CASSPSGTYYEQYF	TGTGCCAGCAGCCCTTCCGGGACTTACTACGAGCAGTACTTC
-	TRBV28	-	TRBJ2-4	CASSQRLQYIQYF	TGTGCCAGCAGCCAACGCTTACAGTACATTCAGTACTTC
-	TRBV19	TRBD1	TRBJ1-2	CASSITGGTYGYTF	TGTGCCAGTAGTATAACAGGGGGTACCTATGGCTACACCTTC
-	TRBV7-2	TRBD1	TRBJ1-2	CASSRGQGPGYTF	TGTGCCAGCAGCCGGGGACAGGGTCCTGGCTACACCTTC
-	TRBV28	-	TRBJ1-1	CASSFTGRGTEAFF	TGTGCCAGCAGCTTCACAGGGCGCGGCACTGAAGCTTTCTTT
few	TRBV6-5	-	TRBJ1-2	CASSYSMRCTF	TGTGCCAGCAGTTACTCGATGAGGTGTACCTTC
-	TRBV28	-	TRBJ2-7	CASRDRGSYEQYF	TGTGCCAGCAGGGACAGAGGCTCCTACGAGCAGTACTTC
-	TRBV6-5	-	TRBJ2-7	CASSEGMGQYF	TGTGCCAGCAGTGAAGGTATGGGGCAGTACTTC
-	TRBV11-2	-	TRBJ2-1	CASRNTWTPQFF	TGTGCCAGCAGAAATACATGGACTCCTCAGTTCTTC
few	TRBV4-3	TRBD2	TRBJ2-1	CASSQDGGRAVEQFF	TGCGCCAGCAGCCAAGACGGCGGGAGGGCGGTTGAGCAGTTCTTC
few	TRBV6-5	-	TRBJ1-1	CASRSPSGTEAFF	TGTGCCAGCAGATCTCCCTCGGGGACTGAAGCTTTTTTT
-	TRBV7-6	-	TRBJ2-7	CASSLDGTAPYEQYF	TGTGCCAGCAGCCTAGATGGGACGGCACCCTACGAGCAGTACTTC
-	TRBV11-2	TRBD1	TRBJ2-7	CASSPYRTGAYEQYF	TGTGCCAGCAGCCCCTACCGGACAGGGGCCTACGAGCAGTACTTC
-	TRBV14	-	TRBJ1-1	CASSQDLGGPKATEAFF	TGTGCCAGCAGCCAGGACCTGGGAGGCCCCAAGGCCACTGAAGCTTTCTTT
few	TRBV5-1	-	TRBJ1-1	CASSLARMRDTEAFF	TGCGCCAGCAGCTTGGCCCGAATGAGGGACACTGAAGCTTTCTTT
-	TRBV18	TRBD1	TRBJ1-4	CASPGQGAGNEKLFF	TGTGCCAGCCCCGGACAGGGGGCCGGTAATGAAAAACTGTTTTTT
few	TRBV15	TRBD2	TRBJ2-5	CATSRSSGGETQYF	TGTGCCACCAGCAGATCTAGCGGGGGGGAGACCCAGTACTTC
-	TRBV19	TRBD1	TRBJ1-5	CASRTDRALNQPQHF	TGTGCCAGTAGGACGGACAGGGCTCTCAATCAGCCCCAGCATTTT
-	TRBV7-2	TRBD2	TRBJ2-5	CASSVLAGGQTQYF	TGTGCCAGCAGCGTGCTAGCGGGGGGACAGACCCAGTACTTC
-	TRBV29-1	-	TRBJ2-5	CSVVEGGSTETQYF	TGCAGCGTTGTAGAAGGGGGATCTACAGAGACCCAGTACTTC
-	TRBV5-4	-	TRBJ2-1	CASSMGGAANYNEQFF	TGTGCCAGCAGCATGGGGGGGGCGGCAAACTACAATGAGCAGTTCTTC
-	TRBV18	-	TRBJ2-7	CASSPPGAYEQYF	TGTGCCAGCTCACCACCTGGGGCCTACGAGCAGTACTTC
few	TRBV5-6	TRBD1	TRBJ1-4	CASSLRQGRNEKLFF	TGTGCCAGCAGCCTGAGACAGGGCCGTAATGAAAAACTGTTTTTT